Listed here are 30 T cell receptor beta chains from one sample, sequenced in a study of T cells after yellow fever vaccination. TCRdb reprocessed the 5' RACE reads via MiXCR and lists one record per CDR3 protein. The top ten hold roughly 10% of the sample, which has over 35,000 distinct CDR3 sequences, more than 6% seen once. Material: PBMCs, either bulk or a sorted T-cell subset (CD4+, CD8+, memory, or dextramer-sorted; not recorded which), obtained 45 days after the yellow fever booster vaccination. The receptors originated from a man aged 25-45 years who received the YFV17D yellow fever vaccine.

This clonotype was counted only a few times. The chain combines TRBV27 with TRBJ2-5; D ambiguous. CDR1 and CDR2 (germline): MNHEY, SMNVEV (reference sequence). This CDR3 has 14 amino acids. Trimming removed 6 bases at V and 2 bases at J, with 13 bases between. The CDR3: CASSSFGLQETQYF. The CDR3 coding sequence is TGTGCCAGCAGCTCGTTTGGGTTACAAGAGACCCAGTACTTC.

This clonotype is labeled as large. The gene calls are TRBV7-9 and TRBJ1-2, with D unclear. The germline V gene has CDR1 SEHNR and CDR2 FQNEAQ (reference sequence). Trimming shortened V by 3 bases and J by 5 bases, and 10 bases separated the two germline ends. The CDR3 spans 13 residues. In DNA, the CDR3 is TGTGCCAGCAGCTTCGGACGGGATTATGGCTACACCTTC. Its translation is CASSFGRDYGYTF. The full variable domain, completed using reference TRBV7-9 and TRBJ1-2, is DTGVSQNPRHKITKRGQNVTFRCDPISEHNRLYWYRQTLGQGPEFLTYFQNEAQLEKSRLLSDRFSAERPKGSFSTLEIQRTEQGDSAMYLCASSFGRDYGYTFGSGTRLTVV.

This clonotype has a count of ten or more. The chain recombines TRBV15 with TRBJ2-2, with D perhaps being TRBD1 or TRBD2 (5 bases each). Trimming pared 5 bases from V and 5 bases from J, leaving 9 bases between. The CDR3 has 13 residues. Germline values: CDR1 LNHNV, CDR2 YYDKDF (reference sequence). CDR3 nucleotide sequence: TGTGCCACCAGCGGGACGGGAACCGGGGAGCTGTTTTTT. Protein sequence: CATSGTGTGELFF.

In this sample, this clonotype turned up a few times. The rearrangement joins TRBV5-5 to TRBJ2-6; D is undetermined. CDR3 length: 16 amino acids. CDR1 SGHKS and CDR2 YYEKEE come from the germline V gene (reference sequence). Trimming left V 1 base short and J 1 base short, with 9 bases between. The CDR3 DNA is TGTGCCAGCAGCTTGTTTAGTCAGTCTGGGGCCAACGTCCTGACTTTC. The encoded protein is CASSLFSQSGANVLTF.

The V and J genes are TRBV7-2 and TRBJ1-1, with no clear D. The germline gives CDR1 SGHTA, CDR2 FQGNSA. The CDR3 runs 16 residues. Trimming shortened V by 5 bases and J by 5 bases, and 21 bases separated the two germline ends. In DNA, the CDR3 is TGTGCCAGCAGCCACCAAGGGCAGGCCCGGGGTACTGAAGCTTTCTTT. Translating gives CASSHQGQARGTEAFF.

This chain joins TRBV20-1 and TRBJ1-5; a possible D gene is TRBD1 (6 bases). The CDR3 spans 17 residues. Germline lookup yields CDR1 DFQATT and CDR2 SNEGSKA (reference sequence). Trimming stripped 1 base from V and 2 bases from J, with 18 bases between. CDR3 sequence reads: CSARVRTANTGNQPQHF. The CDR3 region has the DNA TGCAGTGCTAGAGTTCGGACAGCTAATACGGGCAATCAGCCCCAGCATTTT.

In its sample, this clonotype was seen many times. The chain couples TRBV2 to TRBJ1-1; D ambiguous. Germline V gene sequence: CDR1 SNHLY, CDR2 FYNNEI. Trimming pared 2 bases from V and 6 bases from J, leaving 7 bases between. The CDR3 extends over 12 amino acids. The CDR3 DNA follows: TGTGCCAGCAGTGAAAGTGGGCCTGAAGCTTTCTTT. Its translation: CASSESGPEAFF.

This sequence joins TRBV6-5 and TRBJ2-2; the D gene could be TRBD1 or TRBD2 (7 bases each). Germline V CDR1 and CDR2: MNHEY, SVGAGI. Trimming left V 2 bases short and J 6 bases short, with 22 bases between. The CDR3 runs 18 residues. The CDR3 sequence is CASSYAGGGTMRAGELFF. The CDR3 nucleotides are TGTGCCAGCAGTTACGCAGGGGGGGGGACTATGCGGGCCGGGGAGCTGTTTTTT.

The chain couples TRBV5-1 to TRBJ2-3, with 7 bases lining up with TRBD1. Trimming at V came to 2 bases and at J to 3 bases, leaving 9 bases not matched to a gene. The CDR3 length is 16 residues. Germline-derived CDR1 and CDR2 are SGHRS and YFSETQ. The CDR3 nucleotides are TGCGCCAGCAGCTTAAACAGGGGATTAGGGACAGATACGCAGTATTTT. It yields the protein CASSLNRGLGTDTQYF.

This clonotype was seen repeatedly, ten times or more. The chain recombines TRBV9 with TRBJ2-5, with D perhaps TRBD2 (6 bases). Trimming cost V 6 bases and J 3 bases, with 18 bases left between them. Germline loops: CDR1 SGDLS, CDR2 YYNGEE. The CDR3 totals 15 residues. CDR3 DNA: TGTGCCAGCACAGTCTCTGGTAGCGGCAAAGAGACCCAGTACTTC. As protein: CASTVSGSGKETQYF.

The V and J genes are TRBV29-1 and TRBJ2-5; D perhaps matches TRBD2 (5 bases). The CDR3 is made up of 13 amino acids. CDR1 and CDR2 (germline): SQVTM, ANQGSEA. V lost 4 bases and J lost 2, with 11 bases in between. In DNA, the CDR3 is TGCAGCGTTGGGTCGGGGTGGCAAGAGACCCAGTACTTC. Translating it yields CSVGSGWQETQYF. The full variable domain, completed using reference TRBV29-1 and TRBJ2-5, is SAVISQKPSRDICQRGTSLTIQCQVDSQVTMMFWYRQQPGQSLTLIATANQGSEATYESGFVIDKFPISRPNLTFSTLTVSNMSPEDSSIYLCSVGSGWQETQYFGPGTRLLVL.

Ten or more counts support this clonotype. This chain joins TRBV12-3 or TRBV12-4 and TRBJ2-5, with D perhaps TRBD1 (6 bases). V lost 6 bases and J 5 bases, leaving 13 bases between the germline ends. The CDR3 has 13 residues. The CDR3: CASSRDIAETQYF. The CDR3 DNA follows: TGTGCCAGCAGCCGGGACATTGCGGAGACCCAGTACTTC.

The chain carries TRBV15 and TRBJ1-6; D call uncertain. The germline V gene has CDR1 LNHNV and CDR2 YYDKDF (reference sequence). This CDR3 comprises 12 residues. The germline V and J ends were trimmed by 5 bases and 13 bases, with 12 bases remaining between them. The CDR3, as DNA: TGTGCCACCAGCCGGGAGGGCAGGCCCCTCCACTTT. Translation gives CATSREGRPLHF.

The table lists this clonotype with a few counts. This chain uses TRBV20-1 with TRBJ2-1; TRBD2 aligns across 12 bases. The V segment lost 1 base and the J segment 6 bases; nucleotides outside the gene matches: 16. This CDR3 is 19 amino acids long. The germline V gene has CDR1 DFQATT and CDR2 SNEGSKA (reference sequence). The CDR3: CSARGQGRALTSGSNEQFF. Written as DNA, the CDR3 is TGCAGTGCTAGAGGTCAGGGCAGGGCGCTGACTAGCGGGAGCAATGAGCAGTTCTTC.

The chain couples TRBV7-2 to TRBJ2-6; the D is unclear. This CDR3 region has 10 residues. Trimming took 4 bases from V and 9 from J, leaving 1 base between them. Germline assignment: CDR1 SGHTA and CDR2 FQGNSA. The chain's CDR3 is CASSYNVLTF. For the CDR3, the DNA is TGTGCCAGCAGCTACAACGTCCTGACTTTC.

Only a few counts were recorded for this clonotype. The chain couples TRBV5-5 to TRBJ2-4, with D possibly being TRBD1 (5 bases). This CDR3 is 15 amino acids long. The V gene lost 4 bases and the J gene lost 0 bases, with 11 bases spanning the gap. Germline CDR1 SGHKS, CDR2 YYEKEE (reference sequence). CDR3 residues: CASSIQDGAKNIQYF. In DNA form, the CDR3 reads TGTGCCAGCAGCATACAGGACGGAGCCAAAAACATTCAGTACTTC. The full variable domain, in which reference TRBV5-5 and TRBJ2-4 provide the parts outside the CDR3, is DAGVTQSPTHLIKTRGQQVTLRCSPISGHKSVSWYQQVLGQGPQFIFQYYEKEERGRGNFPDRFSARQFPNYSSELNVNALLLGDSALYLCASSIQDGAKNIQYFGAGTRLSVL.

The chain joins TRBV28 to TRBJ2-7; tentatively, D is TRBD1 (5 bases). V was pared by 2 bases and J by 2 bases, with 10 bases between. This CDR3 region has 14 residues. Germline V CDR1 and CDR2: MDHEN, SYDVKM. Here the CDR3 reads CASSLPLGPYEQYF. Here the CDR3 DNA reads TGTGCCAGCAGTTTACCTCTGGGGCCCTACGAGCAGTACTTC.

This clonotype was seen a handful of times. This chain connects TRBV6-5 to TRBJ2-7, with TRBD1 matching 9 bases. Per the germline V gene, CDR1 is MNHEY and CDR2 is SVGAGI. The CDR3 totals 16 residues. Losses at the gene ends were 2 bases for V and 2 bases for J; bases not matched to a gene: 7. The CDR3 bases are TGTGCCAGCAGTTACGGGCGGGGGACAGGGCCCTACGAGCAGTACTTC. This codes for CASSYGRGTGPYEQYF.

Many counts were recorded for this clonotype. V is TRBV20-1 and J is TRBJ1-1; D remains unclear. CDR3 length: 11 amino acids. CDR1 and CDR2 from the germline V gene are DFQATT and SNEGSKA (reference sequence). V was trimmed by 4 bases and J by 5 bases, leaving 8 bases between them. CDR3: CSAKGGTEAFF. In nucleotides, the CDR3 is TGCAGTGCTAAAGGCGGGACTGAAGCTTTCTTT.

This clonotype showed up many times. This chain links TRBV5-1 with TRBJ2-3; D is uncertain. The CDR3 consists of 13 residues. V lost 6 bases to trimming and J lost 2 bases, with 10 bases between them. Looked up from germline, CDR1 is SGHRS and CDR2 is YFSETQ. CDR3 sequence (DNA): TGCGCCAGCAACTTAAGGGACACAGATACGCAGTATTTT. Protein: CASNLRDTDTQYF.

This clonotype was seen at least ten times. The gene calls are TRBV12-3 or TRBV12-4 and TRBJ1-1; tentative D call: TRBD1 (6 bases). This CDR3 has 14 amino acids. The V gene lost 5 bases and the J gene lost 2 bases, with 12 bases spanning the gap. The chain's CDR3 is CASSETGSNTEAFF. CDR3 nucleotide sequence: TGTGCCAGCAGTGAAACAGGGAGCAACACTGAAGCTTTCTTT.

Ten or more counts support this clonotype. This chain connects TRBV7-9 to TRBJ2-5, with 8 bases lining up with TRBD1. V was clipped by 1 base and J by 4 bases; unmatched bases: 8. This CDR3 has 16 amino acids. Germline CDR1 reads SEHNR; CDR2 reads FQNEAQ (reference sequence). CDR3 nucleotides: TGTGCCAGCAGCTTAGAGGGCAGGGGGCTGAGAGAGACCCAGTACTTC. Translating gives CASSLEGRGLRETQYF.

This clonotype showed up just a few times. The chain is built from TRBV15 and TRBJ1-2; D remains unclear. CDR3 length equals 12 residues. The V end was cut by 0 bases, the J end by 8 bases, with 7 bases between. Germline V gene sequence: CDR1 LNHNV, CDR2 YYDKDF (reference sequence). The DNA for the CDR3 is TGTGCCACCAGCAGAGAGACCGGAGGCTACACCTTC. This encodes CATSRETGGYTF.

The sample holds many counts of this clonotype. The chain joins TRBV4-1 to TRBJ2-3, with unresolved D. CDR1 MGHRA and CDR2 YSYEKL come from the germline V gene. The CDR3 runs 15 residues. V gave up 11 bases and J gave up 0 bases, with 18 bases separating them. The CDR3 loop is CASTYGWGSTDTQYF. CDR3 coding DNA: TGCGCCTCTACCTACGGTTGGGGAAGCACAGATACGCAGTATTTT.

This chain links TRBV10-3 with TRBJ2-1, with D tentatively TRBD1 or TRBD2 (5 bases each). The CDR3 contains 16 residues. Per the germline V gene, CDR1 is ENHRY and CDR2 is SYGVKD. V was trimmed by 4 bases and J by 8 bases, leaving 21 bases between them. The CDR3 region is CAISGAPGTNDHEQFF. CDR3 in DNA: TGTGCCATCAGTGGCGCTCCCGGGACGAACGACCATGAGCAGTTCTTC.

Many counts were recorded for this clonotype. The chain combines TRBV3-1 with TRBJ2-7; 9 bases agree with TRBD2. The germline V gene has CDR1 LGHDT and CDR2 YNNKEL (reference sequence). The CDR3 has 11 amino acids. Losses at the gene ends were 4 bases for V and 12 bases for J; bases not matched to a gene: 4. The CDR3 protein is CASSRGLATYF. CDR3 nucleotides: TGTGCCAGCAGCCGGGGACTAGCCACGTACTTC.

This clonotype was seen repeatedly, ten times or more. The CDR3 DNA reads TGTGCCAGCAGTTTTCGAGGGGCCGGCAATCAGCCCCAGCATTTT. As protein: CASSFRGAGNQPQHF. J is TRBJ1-5 and V is TRBV12-3 or TRBV12-4; D might be TRBD1 (5 bases). The ends were cut back, 3 bases at V and 2 bases at J, with 11 bases in the middle. The CDR3 is made up of 15 amino acids.

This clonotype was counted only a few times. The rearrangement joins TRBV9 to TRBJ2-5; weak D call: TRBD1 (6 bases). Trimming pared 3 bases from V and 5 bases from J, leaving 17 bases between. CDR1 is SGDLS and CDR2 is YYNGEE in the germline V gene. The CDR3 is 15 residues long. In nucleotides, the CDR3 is TGTGCCAGCAGCGGGACCCCGCAGGGGTCGGAGACCCAGTACTTC. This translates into CASSGTPQGSETQYF.

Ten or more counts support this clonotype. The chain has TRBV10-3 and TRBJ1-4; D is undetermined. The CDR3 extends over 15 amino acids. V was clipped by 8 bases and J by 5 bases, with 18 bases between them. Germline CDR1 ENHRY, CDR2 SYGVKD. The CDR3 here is CAIDYWSVRNEKLFF. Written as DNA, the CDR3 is TGTGCCATCGACTACTGGTCGGTGCGGAATGAAAAACTGTTTTTT.

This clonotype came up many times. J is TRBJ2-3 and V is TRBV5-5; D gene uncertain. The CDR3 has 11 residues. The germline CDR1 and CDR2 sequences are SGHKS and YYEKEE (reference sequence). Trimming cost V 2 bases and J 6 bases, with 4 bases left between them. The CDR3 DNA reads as TGTGCCAGCAGCTTCAAGGATACGCAGTATTTT. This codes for CASSFKDTQYF.